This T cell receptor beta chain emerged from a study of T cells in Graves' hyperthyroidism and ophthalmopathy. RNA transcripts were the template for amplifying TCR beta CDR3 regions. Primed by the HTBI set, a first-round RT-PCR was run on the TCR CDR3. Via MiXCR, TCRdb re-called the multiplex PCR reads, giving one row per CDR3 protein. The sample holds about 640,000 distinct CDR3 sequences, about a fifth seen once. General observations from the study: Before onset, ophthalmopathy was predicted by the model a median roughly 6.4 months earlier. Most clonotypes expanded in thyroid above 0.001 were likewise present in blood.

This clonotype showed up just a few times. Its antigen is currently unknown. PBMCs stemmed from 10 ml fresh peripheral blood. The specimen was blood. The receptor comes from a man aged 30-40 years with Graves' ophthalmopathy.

The CDR3 DNA reads TGCGCCAGCAGCTTGGGGGACAGGGGAAACACCATATATTTT. As protein: CASSLGDRGNTIYF. This rearrangement joins TRBV5-1 to TRBJ1-3; 8 bases map to TRBD1. V shed 0 bases and J 4 bases; nucleotides not matched to a gene: 0. CDR3 length: 14 residues. CDR1 is SGHRS, CDR2 YFSETQ, per germline.